This TCR beta chain came from a study of blood T cell repertoires in COVID-19. Germline-derived CDR1 and CDR2 are SGHVS and FNYEAQ. Trimming removed 5 bases from V and 0 bases from J, with 17 bases in between. This CDR3 is built from 17 residues. Original data processing: Amplification from reference gene primers served as the basis for estimated nucleated cell counts. TCRdb's table, derived via immunoSEQ multiplex PCR, lists solely in-frame clones and lacks some. The V and J calls and the clone size are those of that table, but D and trimming were determined from the DNA. The sample consists of some 400,000 clones, more than 75% of them appearing once.

The sample comprised peripheral blood. This TCR derives from a human donor in a cohort sampled during active COVID-19. V usage is TRBV7-6 and J usage is TRBJ2-1; the D gene is possibly TRBD1 (6 bases). The chain's CDR3 is CASSQKRTGSSYNEQFF. CDR3 bases: TGTGCCAGCAGCCAAAAGCGTACAGGGTCCTCCTACAATGAGCAGTTCTTC.